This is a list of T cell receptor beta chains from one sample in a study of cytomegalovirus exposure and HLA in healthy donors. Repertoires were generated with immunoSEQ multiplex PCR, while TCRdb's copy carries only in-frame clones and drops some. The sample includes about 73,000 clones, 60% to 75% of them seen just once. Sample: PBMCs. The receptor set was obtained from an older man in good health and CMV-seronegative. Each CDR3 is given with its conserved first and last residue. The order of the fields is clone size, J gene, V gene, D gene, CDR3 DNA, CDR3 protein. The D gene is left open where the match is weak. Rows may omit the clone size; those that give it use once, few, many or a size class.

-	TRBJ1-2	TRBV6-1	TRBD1	TGTGCCAGCAATAGCCAGGGGGGTTACTATGGCTACACCTTC	CASNSQGGYYGYTF
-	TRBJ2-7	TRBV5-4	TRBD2	TGTGCCAGCAGCCCGGGGGTACGGGAGGCCTACGAGCAGTACTTC	CASSPGVREAYEQYF
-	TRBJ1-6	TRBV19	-	TGTGCCCGCCCCTCGGGGGTACGTTCACCCCTCCACTTT	CARPSGVRSPLHF
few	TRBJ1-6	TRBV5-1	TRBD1	TGCGCCAGCAGCTTGGCACCAGTTGGACAGGGCAATTCACCCCTCCACTTT	CASSLAPVGQGNSPLHF
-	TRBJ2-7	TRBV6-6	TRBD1	TGTGCCAGCAGCCTAGGGGGCGCTTCCTACGAGCAGTACTTC	CASSLGGASYEQYF
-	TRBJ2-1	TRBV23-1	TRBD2	TGCGCCAGCAGCAGACTAGCGGGAGAATCCTACAATGAGCAGTTCTTC	CASSRLAGESYNEQFF
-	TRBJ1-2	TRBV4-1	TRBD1	TGCGCCAGCAGCCAAGATCCGACAGGGGCTGTTCTTTATGGCTACACCTTC	CASSQDPTGAVLYGYTF
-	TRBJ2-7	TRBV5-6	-	TGTGCCAGCAGCTTCCTACGACAGAGCTCCTACGAGCAGTACTTC	CASSFLRQSSYEQYF
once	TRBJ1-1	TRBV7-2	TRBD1	TGTGCCAGCAGCACCGCGGGACAGAGAGTCACTGAAGCTTTCTTT	CASSTAGQRVTEAFF
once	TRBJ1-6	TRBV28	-	TGTGCCAGCAGGATGCGGGGGAATAATTCACCCCTCCACTTT	CASRMRGNNSPLHF
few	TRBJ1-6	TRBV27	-	TGTGCCAGCAGTTTACACCCAATACCGGGTGCCGGGTCCGGTAATTCACCCCTCCACTTT	CASSLHPIPGAGSGNSPLHF
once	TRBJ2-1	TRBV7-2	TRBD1	TGTGCCAGCAGCTGGGGGACAGGCTACAATGAGCAGTTCTTC	CASSWGTGYNEQFF
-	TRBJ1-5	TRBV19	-	TGTGCCAGCACCCAGGGGTATAGCAATCAGCCCCAGCATTTT	CASTQGYSNQPQHF
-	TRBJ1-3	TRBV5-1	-	TGCGCCAGCAGCCCCGGGACACTCAGCTCTGGAAACACCATATATTTT	CASSPGTLSSGNTIYF
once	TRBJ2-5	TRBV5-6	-	TGTGCCAGCAGCCATTTACATCCGACCCAGTACTTC	CASSHLHPTQYF
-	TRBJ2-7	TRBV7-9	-	TGTGCCAGCAGCTTAGCGGGAGGCGAGCAGTACTTC	CASSLAGGEQYF
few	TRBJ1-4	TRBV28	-	TGTGCCAGCAGTGTTTTTTCGGGGGCTAATGAAAAACTGTTTTTT	CASSVFSGANEKLFF